The rows below give T cell receptor beta chains drawn from one sample of a study of cytotoxic CD8 clonotypes in ibrutinib-treated CLL. The protocol was immunoSEQ multiplex PCR, while the TCRdb copy is restricted to in-frame clones and leaves out a portion. The table has fewer than 300,000 clones, 70% to 80% seen once. The sequencing used PBMCs, collected at disease progression, from a patient treated with ibrutinib. These receptors all stem from a human donor with chronic lymphocytic leukemia. Both conserved end residues are part of each CDR3. A D gene is named only where the DNA matches it firmly. The size of a clone is reported for some rows only, either as once, few or many, or as a class for expanded clones.

NA | TRBJ2-1 | NA | TRBV11-3 | CASSPRSGEQFF | TGTGCCAGCAGCCCTCGGTCGGGTGAGCAGTTCTTC
NA | TRBJ1-5 | NA | TRBV7-2 | CASSPRRGNQPQHF | TGTGCCAGCAGCCCCCGGCGGGGCAATCAGCCCCAGCATTTT
NA | TRBJ1-3 | NA | TRBV7-3 | CASSLISCGRLSGNTIYF | TGTGCCAGCAGCTTAATATCTTGTGGCCGTCTCTCTGGAAACACCATATATTTT
NA | TRBJ1-5 | NA | TRBV5-5 | CASRDTLIGNSNQPQHF | TGTGCCAGCAGAGATACCCTCATCGGAAATAGCAATCAGCCCCAGCATTTT
NA | TRBJ1-2 | TRBD1 | TRBV18 | CASSQIGQGAAGYTF | TGTGCCAGCTCACAAATCGGACAGGGGGCCGCTGGCTACACCTTC
NA | TRBJ2-1 | NA | TRBV4-2 | CASSQDRRGPYNEQFF | TGTGCCAGCAGCCAAGATCGGCGGGGGCCCTACAATGAGCAGTTCTTC
NA | TRBJ1-1 | NA | TRBV4-1 | CASSRIPGPNTEAFF | TGCGCCAGCAGCCGAATCCCGGGACCCAACACTGAAGCTTTCTTT
NA | TRBJ2-3 | NA | TRBV9 | CASSVAFGADTQYF | TGTGCCAGCAGCGTAGCTTTCGGGGCAGATACGCAGTATTTT
NA | TRBJ1-1 | TRBD1 | TRBV10-3 | CAISSGTGVITEAFF | TGTGCCATCAGCTCCGGGACAGGGGTTATCACTGAAGCTTTCTTT
NA | TRBJ2-7 | NA | TRBV7-2 | CASSLRDTNEQYF | TGTGCCAGCAGCTTAAGGGACACCAACGAGCAGTACTTC
NA | TRBJ1-1 | NA | TRBV18 | CASSPKGTGPNTEAFF | TGTGCCAGCTCACCAAAAGGAACAGGGCCGAACACTGAAGCTTTCTTT
NA | TRBJ2-5 | TRBD1 | TRBV19 | CASSITGALGETQYF | TGTGCCAGTAGTATCACAGGGGCCCTGGGGGAGACCCAGTACTTC
NA | TRBJ2-1 | TRBD2 | TRBV7-9 | CASSLFSGRGNEQFF | TGTGCCAGCAGCTTATTCTCCGGGAGGGGAAATGAGCAGTTCTTC
once | TRBJ2-1 | NA | TRBV19 | CASSEPGVGGSYNEQFF | TGTGCCAGTAGCGAACCAGGGGTCGGGGGCTCCTACAATGAGCAGTTCTTC
NA | TRBJ1-2 | NA | TRBV5-1 | CASSLIGEYGYTF | TGCGCCAGCAGCTTGATCGGAGAATATGGCTACACCTTC
NA | TRBJ2-3 | NA | TRBV7-6 | CASSYSLGPHYRQYF | TGTGCCAGCAGCTACTCTTTGGGCCCTCATTATCGGCAGTATTTT
NA | TRBJ2-7 | NA | TRBV6-5 | CASSYSGLQYF | TGTGCCAGCAGTTACTCGGGTCTACAGTACTTC
once | TRBJ2-5 | NA | TRBV29-1 | CSVGRGGGAGMETQYF | TGCAGCGTTGGAAGAGGTGGAGGGGCAGGGATGGAGACCCAGTACTTC
NA | TRBJ2-7 | TRBD1 | TRBV7-9 | CASSLVGTGALEQYF | TGTGCCAGCAGCTTAGTAGGGACAGGGGCTCTCGAGCAGTACTTC
NA | TRBJ2-7 | NA | TRBV2 | CASSAPGTDSYEQYF | TGTGCCAGCAGTGCCCCCGGGACGGACTCCTACGAGCAGTACTTC
NA | TRBJ2-7 | NA | TRBV28 | CASSLSPTGWYEQYF | TGTGCCAGCAGTTTATCCCCTACAGGGTGGTACGAGCAGTACTTC
NA | TRBJ2-7 | NA | TRBV7-9 | CASSPNDYEQYF | TGTGCCAGCAGCCCGAATGACTACGAGCAGTACTTC
NA | TRBJ2-7 | TRBD1 | TRBV10-3 | CAISEWDRGRVEQYF | TGTGCCATCAGTGAGTGGGACAGGGGCAGGGTCGAGCAGTACTTC
NA | TRBJ1-5 | TRBD1 | TRBV6-1 | CASKRTGGGQPQHF | TGTGCCAGCAAGAGGACAGGGGGCGGACAGCCCCAGCATTTT
NA | TRBJ2-4 | TRBD1 | TRBV15 | CATRFRGLDIQYF | TGTGCCACCAGATTCAGGGGGTTAGACATTCAGTACTTC
NA | TRBJ2-4 | NA | TRBV15 | CATSRDPRAKNIQYF | TGTGCCACCAGCAGAGATCCGAGGGCCAAAAACATTCAGTACTTC
NA | TRBJ2-7 | NA | TRBV7-2 | CASSLDGTSEQYF | TGTGCCAGCAGCTTAGACGGTACTAGCGAGCAGTACTTC
NA | TRBJ2-1 | TRBD1 | TRBV13 | CASSLGQGYNEQFF | TGTGCCAGCAGCTTAGGACAGGGGTACAATGAGCAGTTCTTC
NA | TRBJ1-2 | NA | TRBV7-9 | CASSLAVGQSNYGYTF | TGTGCCAGCAGCTTGGCGGTAGGGCAGTCTAACTATGGCTACACCTTC
NA | TRBJ2-7 | NA | TRBV12-2 | CASRLVLGRDNDYEQYF | TGTGCAAGTCGCTTAGTCCTTGGGAGGGATAACGACTACGAGCAGTACTTC
NA | TRBJ2-5 | NA | TRBV5-1 | CASSLRATVSQETQYF | TGCGCCAGCAGCTTGCGCGCGACAGTATCCCAAGAGACCCAGTACTTC
few | TRBJ2-7 | TRBD2 | TRBV7-2 | CASSLDPPGLADEQYF | TGTGCCAGCAGCTTAGACCCCCCGGGACTAGCAGACGAGCAGTACTTC
many | TRBJ2-5 | TRBD1 | TRBV10-3 | CAISDLQGVETQYF | TGTGCCATCAGTGATTTGCAGGGGGTAGAGACCCAGTACTTC
NA | TRBJ1-4 | TRBD1 | TRBV4-2 | CASSTTGGWGEKLFF | TGTGCCAGCAGCACAACAGGGGGCTGGGGTGAAAAACTGTTTTTT
NA | TRBJ2-1 | NA | TRBV6-5 | CASSYSVSEQFF | TGTGCCAGCAGTTACTCGGTCAGTGAGCAGTTCTTC
NA | TRBJ2-7 | NA | TRBV28 | CASSLLRGSYEQYF | TGTGCCAGCAGTTTATTAAGGGGTTCCTACGAGCAGTACTTC
NA | TRBJ2-5 | NA | TRBV28 | CASSPLEPYQETQYF | TGTGCCAGCAGCCCGTTGGAGCCGTACCAAGAGACCCAGTACTTC
NA | TRBJ2-5 | NA | TRBV28 | CASLTRRQETQYF | TGTGCCAGCCTTACACGGCGTCAAGAGACCCAGTACTTC
NA | TRBJ1-1 | NA | TRBV29-1 | CSVVGPNTEAFF | TGCAGCGTTGTAGGACCGAACACTGAAGCTTTCTTT
NA | TRBJ2-1 | TRBD2 | TRBV7-6 | CASSSVTSLFGSYNEQFF | TGTGCCAGCAGCTCCGTGACTAGCTTGTTTGGCTCCTACAATGAGCAGTTCTTC
NA | TRBJ2-7 | NA | TRBV6-5 | CASRQNSGHYEQYF | TGTGCCAGCAGACAGAACTCAGGACACTACGAGCAGTACTTC
NA | TRBJ1-1 | NA | TRBV6-7 | CASWYRPPREAFF | TGTGCCAGCTGGTACCGACCACCACGAGAAGCTTTCTTT
NA | TRBJ2-7 | NA | TRBV6-1 | CASSARTGSYEQYF | TGTGCCAGCAGTGCCCGTACCGGCTCCTACGAGCAGTACTTC
once | TRBJ2-3 | TRBD2 | TRBV7-9 | CASSPTSGRGTDTQYF | TGTGCCAGCAGCCCTACTAGCGGGAGGGGCACAGATACGCAGTATTTT
NA | TRBJ2-1 | TRBD2 | TRBV5-1 | CASSFASGSRVEQFF | TGCGCCAGCAGCTTTGCTAGCGGGAGTAGGGTTGAGCAGTTCTTC
NA | TRBJ2-3 | TRBD2 | TRBV7-2 | CASSTYASGVLVTQYF | TGTGCCAGCAGCACCTACGCTAGCGGGGTGTTAGTTACGCAGTATTTT
NA | TRBJ1-4 | TRBD1 | TRBV29-1 | CSVRDSATNEKLFF | TGCAGCGTTAGGGACAGCGCAACTAATGAAAAACTGTTTTTT
NA | TRBJ2-7 | TRBD1 | TRBV5-1 | CASSLDWDRDLHEQYF | TGCGCCAGCAGCTTGGATTGGGACAGGGATCTCCACGAGCAGTACTTC
NA | TRBJ1-1 | NA | TRBV4-1 | CASSQRGEAFF | TGCGCCAGCAGCCAACGCGGTGAAGCTTTCTTT
NA | TRBJ1-2 | NA | TRBV28 | CASTVPAGDGYTF | TGTGCCAGCACCGTGCCAGCGGGAGATGGCTACACCTTC
NA | TRBJ2-1 | TRBD2 | TRBV11-2 | CASRALVSGRADDEQFF | TGTGCCAGCCGCGCGCTGGTAAGCGGGAGGGCCGACGATGAGCAGTTCTTC
NA | TRBJ2-7 | NA | TRBV6-1 | CACRLGSYEQYF | TGTGCCTGTCGCCTCGGCTCCTACGAGCAGTACTTC
NA | TRBJ2-1 | TRBD2 | TRBV6-1 | CASGGTSGRAYNEQFF | TGTGCCAGCGGTGGGACTAGCGGGAGGGCCTACAATGAGCAGTTCTTC
once | TRBJ2-2 | TRBD2 | TRBV10-3 | CAISEGRAGELFF | TGTGCCATCAGTGAAGGGAGGGCCGGGGAGCTGTTTTTT